This record covers a single TCR beta chain. Its antigen is undetermined. V was pared by 4 bases and J by 6 bases, with 16 bases between. CDR3 length: 14 amino acids. CDR1 is PRHDT, CDR2 FYEKMQ, per germline (reference sequence). Using a J-beta primer mix together with a sample-barcoded 5' primer, a second PCR was run for about 6 to 12 cycles. TCRdb used MiXCR to reprocess the 5' RACE reads, holding one entry per CDR3 protein. Among fewer than 900,000 distinct CDR3 sequences listed, about 52% were seen once. The sample belongs to a study of blood T cells in healthy people across ages. Findings and limits, study-wide: Researchers deemed the diversity estimates from one million T cells underestimates. Diversity was higher, and naive CD4+ cells more numerous, in long-lived donors than in aged donors.

The source is a woman in her sixties in good health. The chain links TRBV13 to TRBJ2-7; weak D call: TRBD2 (5 bases). Sequenced sample: blood. CDR3 sequence reads: CASSSRTGSAEQYF. CDR3 bases: TGTGCCAGCAGCTCCCGAACGGGGTCGGCCGAGCAGTACTTC.